The rows below give T cell receptor beta chains drawn from one sample of a study of OX40 agonist ivuxolimab in advanced cancers. Assay used: immunoSEQ multiplex PCR; TCRdb lists only in-frame clones, some missing. The sample holds 67,000 or so clones, around nine tenths seen once. The sample in question was CD4+ or CD8+ T cells sorted from blood, obtained in a trial of the OX40 agonist ivuxolimab. The receptors shown here come from an adult with an advanced solid tumor such as melanoma, head and neck, liver or kidney cancer. Both conserved end residues are part of each CDR3. A D gene is named only where the DNA matches it firmly. Clone size, where shown, is once, few, many, or a class for clones that have expanded.

clone_size d_call j_call cdr3_length v_call cdr3_nt cdr3_aa
NA NA TRBJ1-3 14 TRBV9 TGTGCCAGCAGCTCTGGAGGCTCTGGAAACACCATATATTTT CASSSGGSGNTIYF
once NA TRBJ2-1 17 TRBV30 TGTGCCTGGAGTGTAAGGCCTAGCGTTTGGTCCTACAATGAGCAGTTCTTC CAWSVRPSVWSYNEQFF
few NA TRBJ2-2 14 TRBV6-5 TGTGCCAGCAGTTCCCCTTTAAGCACCGGGGAGCTGTTTTTT CASSSPLSTGELFF
NA TRBD1 TRBJ1-2 13 TRBV10-1 TGCGCCAGCAGTAACGACAGGGGTGGTGGCTACACCTTC CASSNDRGGGYTF
NA NA TRBJ2-3 14 TRBV5-4 TGTGCCACCCGGAAGGGGGGGGGCACAGATACGCAGTATTTT CATRKGGGTDTQYF
NA NA TRBJ2-5 17 TRBV4-1 TGCGCCAGCAGCCAAAAGATGGGGAGTAGTACTCGGGAGACCCAGTACTTC CASSQKMGSSTRETQYF
few TRBD1 TRBJ1-6 15 TRBV10-3 TGTGCCATCAGTGGGGACAGGGGGCCTAATTCACCCCTCCACTTT CAISGDRGPNSPLHF
NA NA TRBJ1-6 14 TRBV11-2 TGTGCCAGCAGGAAAACAGGAGATAATTCACCCCTCCACTTT CASRKTGDNSPLHF
NA NA TRBJ2-7 13 TRBV10-3 TGTGCCACAAGTCATGAGCCCTCCTACGAGCAGTACTTC CATSHEPSYEQYF
NA NA TRBJ2-3 15 TRBV6-1 TGTGCCAGCATTAAAACCTCCACAAGCACAGATACGCAGTATTTT CASIKTSTSTDTQYF
NA NA TRBJ1-2 14 TRBV5-1 TGCGCCAGCAGCTTGGAAGGAGGGGACGTCGGCTACACCTTC CASSLEGGDVGYTF
NA NA TRBJ2-2 16 TRBV7-9 TGTGCCAGCAGCTCGACAAGGGCCAAACATACCGGGGAGCTGTTTTTT CASSSTRAKHTGELFF
NA NA TRBJ1-1 12 TRBV6-4 TGTGCCAGCAGTGACCTATGGGGCTTAGCTTTCTTT CASSDLWGLAFF
NA TRBD1 TRBJ2-7 13 TRBV6-1 TGTGCCAGCAGAGGACAGGGAAGGTACGAGCAGTACTTC CASRGQGRYEQYF
NA NA TRBJ1-6 14 TRBV6-4 TGTGCCAGCAGTTCCGGGAGCGATAATTCACCCCTCCACTTT CASSSGSDNSPLHF
NA NA TRBJ1-5 13 TRBV30 TGTGCCTGGAGTGGGACTAGCAATCAGCCCCAGCATTTT CAWSGTSNQPQHF